These 17 T cell receptor beta chains were sequenced from one sample in a study of cytomegalovirus exposure and HLA in healthy donors. The PCR contained 60 Vbeta and 13 Jbeta primers. Assay: immunoSEQ multiplex PCR; the TCRdb copy retains only in-frame clones and omits some. Its clone listing holds some 150,000 clones. Material for sequencing was PBMCs. These receptors were collected from a man in his forties in good health and CMV-seronegative.

This chain uses TRBV4-3 with TRBJ1-1, with TRBD1 as a possible D gene (5 bases). V was trimmed by 1 base and J by 3 bases, leaving 12 bases between them. From germline, CDR1 is LGHNA and CDR2 YSLEER. The CDR3 covers 15 residues. This CDR3 reads CASSQGQGLYTEAFF. CDR3 nucleotide sequence: TGCGCCAGCAGCCAAGGGCAGGGTTTGTACACTGAAGCTTTCTTT.

The chain recombines TRBV19 with TRBJ1-6; D call uncertain. This CDR3 region has 16 residues. V lost 7 bases and J 5 bases, leaving 18 bases between the germline ends. The germline V gene encodes CDR1 LNHDA and CDR2 SQIVND (reference sequence). In nucleotides, the CDR3 is TGTGCCAGTAAAACCGAAGCTCGGAGGAATAATTCACCCCTCCACTTT. Protein sequence: CASKTEARRNNSPLHF.

This sequence joins TRBV6-4 and TRBJ1-2; D gene uncertain. There are 14 residues in the CDR3. CDR1 MRHNA and CDR2 SNTAGT come from the germline V gene. The germline V and J ends were trimmed by 0 bases and 5 bases, with 10 bases remaining between them. Here the CDR3 DNA reads TGTGCCAGCAGTGACTCGTCAGGTTCTTATGGCTACACCTTC. It is translated as CASSDSSGSYGYTF.

The V and J genes are TRBV10-3 and TRBJ2-5; TRBD2 aligns across 14 bases. Germline CDR1 ENHRY, CDR2 SYGVKD. Losses at the gene ends were 5 bases for V and 7 bases for J; bases not matched to a gene: 6. This CDR3 has 15 amino acids. CDR3 DNA sequence: TGTGCCATCAGTTCGACTAGCGGGGGGGCAGGGACCCAGTACTTC. Protein: CAISSTSGGAGTQYF.

This CDR3 reads CASRLSDGGNTEAFF. As DNA, the CDR3 is TGCGCCAGCAGGCTTTCGGACGGAGGAAACACTGAAGCTTTCTTT. This sequence joins TRBV4-3 and TRBJ1-1; unclear D gene. V was pared by 6 bases and J by 2 bases, with 16 bases between. The CDR3 runs 15 residues. The germline gives CDR1 LGHNA, CDR2 YSLEER.

The rearrangement joins TRBV20-1 to TRBJ2-1, with D uncertain. Per germline, CDR1 DFQATT and CDR2 SNEGSKA (reference sequence). V was clipped by 5 bases and J by 5 bases, with 7 bases between them. The CDR3 contains 11 residues. The CDR3 protein is CSAPRHNEQFF. CDR3 nucleotide sequence: TGCAGTGCTCCGAGGCACAATGAGCAGTTCTTC.

The chain joins TRBV4-2 to TRBJ2-6, with no clear D. Germline V gene data show CDR1 as LGHNA and CDR2 as YNFKEQ. Trimming removed 0 bases at V and 0 bases at J, with 6 bases between. This CDR3 comprises 16 residues. The CDR3 spells CASSQDLASGANVLTF. The DNA for the CDR3 is TGTGCCAGCAGCCAAGATTTAGCCTCTGGGGCCAACGTCCTGACTTTC.

About this clone: At one end the junction does not follow the germline gene, possibly because of a read error. Different DNA sequences within this sample yield the same CDR3. This chain uses TRBV5-6 with TRBJ1-6, with D unresolved. This CDR3 region has 11 residues. Germline assignment: CDR1 SGHDT and CDR2 YYEEEE. The CDR3: CASSLGLSRFF. The CDR3 coding sequence is TGTGCCAGCAGCTTAGGACTTTCCCGCTTCTTT.

Comment on this clone: Additional DNA sequences in this sample encode the identical CDR3. V and J are TRBV2 and TRBJ1-5; D is unresolved. V lost 4 bases and J 2 bases, leaving 9 bases between the germline ends. The germline V gene encodes CDR1 SNHLY and CDR2 FYNNEI. The CDR3 sequence is 14 residues long. CDR3 bases: TGTGCCAGCAGTGTTGAACGGGGCAATCAGCCCCAGCATTTT. This codes for CASSVERGNQPQHF.

The CDR3 loop reads CASSQVGGLQETQYF. CDR3 coding DNA: TGCGCCAGCAGCCAAGTTGGGGGCCTCCAAGAGACCCAGTACTTC. V gene TRBV4-1 combines with J gene TRBJ2-5, with D possibly TRBD1 on 6 matching bases. Between the trimmed V and J ends, which lost 1 base and 1 base, there was a span of 10 bases. Germline V CDR1 and CDR2: MGHRA, YSYEKL. The CDR3 is 15 amino acids.

The chain uses TRBV18 and TRBJ2-2; tentative D call: TRBD2 (6 bases). The CDR3 is 17 residues long. Trimming left V 0 bases short and J 0 bases short, with 11 bases between. CDR1 and CDR2 (germline): KGHSH, LQKENI. CDR3 loop: CASSPPGRNANTGELFF. In DNA form, the CDR3 reads TGTGCCAGCTCACCACCGGGGAGGAATGCGAACACCGGGGAGCTGTTTTTT.

The chain links TRBV9 to TRBJ2-7, with D maybe TRBD1 (6 bases). Germline-derived CDR1 and CDR2 are SGDLS and YYNGEE. V was cut by 0 bases and J by 0 bases, with 13 bases left in between. This CDR3 comprises 16 residues. CDR3 sequence (DNA): TGTGCCAGCAGCGTAGATGGGGGCTCTAGCTCCTACGAGCAGTACTTC. The encoded protein is CASSVDGGSSSYEQYF.

The chain links TRBV11-2 to TRBJ1-3; tentatively, D is TRBD1 (5 bases). The CDR3 sequence is 15 residues long. The germline V gene has CDR1 SGHAT and CDR2 FQNNGV. With 5 bases removed from V and 2 bases from J, the gap between germline ends came to 13 bases. The CDR3 DNA follows: TGTGCCAGCAGCCCCCTCCAGGGCCCTGGAAACACCATATATTTT. This sequence encodes CASSPLQGPGNTIYF.

Here the CDR3 DNA reads TGTGCCAGCAGCTTAGGGCAGGGAGGGAGCGGCTACACCTTC. It translates to CASSLGQGGSGYTF. The J gene is TRBJ1-2, the V gene TRBV7-2, with D possibly TRBD1 on 5 matching bases. This CDR3 spans 14 amino acids. Germline CDR1 is SGHTA and CDR2 is FQGNSA. Trimming removed 1 base from V and 8 bases from J, with 14 bases in between.

The chain employs TRBV4-3 and TRBJ1-1; D is possibly TRBD1 (5 bases). V lost 0 bases, J lost 4 bases, and 9 bases lay in between. CDR3 length: 14 amino acids. Looked up from germline, CDR1 is LGHNA and CDR2 is YSLEER. CDR3 protein: CASSQELGLTEAFF. The DNA for the CDR3 is TGCGCCAGCAGCCAAGAGTTGGGGCTCACTGAAGCTTTCTTT.

The V and J genes are TRBV14 and TRBJ2-5; the match to TRBD1 covers 7 bases. The CDR3 runs to 14 residues. J lost 5 bases, V lost 3 bases, and 6 bases had no gene match. Germline values: CDR1 SGHDN, CDR2 FVKESK. This CDR3 reads CASSQGQFRETQYF. In DNA form, the CDR3 reads TGTGCCAGCAGCCAGGGACAGTTTCGGGAGACCCAGTACTTC.

The chain is built from TRBV29-1 and TRBJ1-1; maybe TRBD1 (6 bases). The CDR3 loop spans 16 amino acids. The ends were cut back, 3 bases at V and 1 base at J, with 18 bases in the middle. The V gene's germline CDR1 is SQVTM and CDR2 ANQGSEA. The CDR3: CSVENRDINPNTEAFF. The DNA for the CDR3 is TGCAGCGTTGAGAACCGGGACATCAACCCGAACACTGAAGCTTTCTTT.